A selection of T cell receptor beta chains follows, all from one sample in a study of shared clonotypes between healthy human individuals. Method: immunoSEQ multiplex PCR; TCRdb's copy keeps in-frame clones and lacks some. Of around 1.1 million clones in the sample, around 82% were seen once. Sequenced input: memory CD4+ T cells from PBMCs. These receptor sequences come from a man between 18 and 29 years old in good health. Some clones in this sample may be carry-over from other donors' samples. Both conserved end residues are trimmed from each CDR3. D genes are given only for firm matches.

V gene: TRBV7-2
CDR3 length: 10
D gene: TRBD2
CDR3 protein: ASSPGLDEQY

V gene: TRBV28
CDR3 length: 10
D gene: .
CDR3 protein: ASTPRDQPQH

V gene: TRBV19
CDR3 length: 11
D gene: TRBD1
CDR3 protein: ASSPEDRYEQY

V gene: TRBV6-5
CDR3 length: 12
D gene: .
CDR3 protein: ASSYFRGYNEQF

V gene: TRBV7-9
CDR3 length: 13
D gene: TRBD2
CDR3 protein: ASSSSGLSSYEQY

V gene: TRBV9
CDR3 length: 15
D gene: TRBD1
CDR3 protein: ASSGQGTGFAKNIQY

V gene: TRBV30
CDR3 length: 11
D gene: .
CDR3 protein: ASQNTGSYGYT

V gene: TRBV28
CDR3 length: 10
D gene: .
CDR3 protein: ASSLSNYGYT

V gene: TRBV14
CDR3 length: 14
D gene: .
CDR3 protein: ASSSYPRGTGETQY

V gene: TRBV4-3
CDR3 length: 14
D gene: .
CDR3 protein: ASSQDPISRGETQY

V gene: TRBV30
CDR3 length: 14
D gene: .
CDR3 protein: ASLRNRARNNYGYT

V gene: TRBV29-1
CDR3 length: 14
D gene: TRBD2
CDR3 protein: SVVEASGRAWWEQY

V gene: TRBV4-1
CDR3 length: 14
D gene: .
CDR3 protein: ASSQAPGDSWEPQH

V gene: TRBV7-3
CDR3 length: 10
D gene: .
CDR3 protein: ASSPKRTEAF

V gene: TRBV7-2
CDR3 length: 13
D gene: TRBD1
CDR3 protein: ASSSQTGAGNTIY

V gene: TRBV4-3
CDR3 length: 17
D gene: TRBD2
CDR3 protein: ASSQASGTSGGSTDTQY

V gene: TRBV7-2
CDR3 length: 11
D gene: .
CDR3 protein: ASSLGSSQPQH

V gene: TRBV2
CDR3 length: 12
D gene: .
CDR3 protein: ASSEGLRSYEQY

V gene: TRBV9
CDR3 length: 14
D gene: .
CDR3 protein: ASSVGSQGLPGELF

V gene: TRBV30
CDR3 length: 13
D gene: TRBD2
CDR3 protein: AWSVRSGSYNEQF

V gene: TRBV2
CDR3 length: 11
D gene: .
CDR3 protein: ASSVGEDTEAF

V gene: TRBV4-2
CDR3 length: 14
D gene: TRBD2
CDR3 protein: ASSQDSLAGGETQY